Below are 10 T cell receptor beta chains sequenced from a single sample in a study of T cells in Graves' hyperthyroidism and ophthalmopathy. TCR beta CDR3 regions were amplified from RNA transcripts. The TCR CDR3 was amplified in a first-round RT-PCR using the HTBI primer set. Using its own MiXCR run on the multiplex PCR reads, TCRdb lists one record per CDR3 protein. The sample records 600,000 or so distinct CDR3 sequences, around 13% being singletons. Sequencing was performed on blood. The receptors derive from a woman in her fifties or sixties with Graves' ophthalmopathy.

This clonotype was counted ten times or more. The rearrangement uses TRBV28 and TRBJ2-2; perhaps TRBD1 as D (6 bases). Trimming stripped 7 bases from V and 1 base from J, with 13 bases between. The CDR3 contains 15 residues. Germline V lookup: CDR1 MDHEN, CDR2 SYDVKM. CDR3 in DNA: TGTGCCAGCATCGGACAGAAGAAGAACACCGGGGAGCTGTTTTTT. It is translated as CASIGQKKNTGELFF.

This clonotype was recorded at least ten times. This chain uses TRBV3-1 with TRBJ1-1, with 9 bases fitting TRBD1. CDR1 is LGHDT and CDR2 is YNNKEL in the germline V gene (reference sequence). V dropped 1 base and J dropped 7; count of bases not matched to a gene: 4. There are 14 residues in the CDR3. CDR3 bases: TGTGCCAGCAGCCAAGGACAGGGGGATGGTGAAGCTTTCTTT. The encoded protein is CASSQGQGDGEAFF. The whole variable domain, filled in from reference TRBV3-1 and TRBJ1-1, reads DTAVSQTPKYLVTQMGNDKSIKCEQNLGHDTMYWYKQDSKKFLKIMFSYNNKELIINETVPNRFSPKSPDKAHLNLHINSLELGDSAVYFCASSQGQGDGEAFFGQGTRLTVV.

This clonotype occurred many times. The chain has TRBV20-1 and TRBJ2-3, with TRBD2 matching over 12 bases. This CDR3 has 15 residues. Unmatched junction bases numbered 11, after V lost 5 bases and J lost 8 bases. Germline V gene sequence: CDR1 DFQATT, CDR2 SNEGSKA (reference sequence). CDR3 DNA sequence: TGCAGTGCTGGACTAGCGGGAAGAAGTATCGGTACGCAGTATTTT. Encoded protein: CSAGLAGRSIGTQYF.

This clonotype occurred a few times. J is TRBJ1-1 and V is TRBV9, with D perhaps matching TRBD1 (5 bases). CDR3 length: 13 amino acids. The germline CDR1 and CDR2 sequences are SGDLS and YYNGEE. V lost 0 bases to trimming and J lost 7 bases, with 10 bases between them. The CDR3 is CASSVAMGDEAFF. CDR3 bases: TGTGCCAGCAGCGTAGCGATGGGGGATGAAGCTTTCTTT.

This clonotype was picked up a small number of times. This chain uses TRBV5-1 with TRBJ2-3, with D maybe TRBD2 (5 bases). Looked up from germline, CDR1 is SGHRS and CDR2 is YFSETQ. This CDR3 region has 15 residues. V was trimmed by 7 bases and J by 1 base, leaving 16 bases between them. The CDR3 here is CASRDPDSGTDTQYF. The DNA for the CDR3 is TGCGCCAGCCGGGATCCGGACTCGGGCACAGATACGCAGTATTTT.

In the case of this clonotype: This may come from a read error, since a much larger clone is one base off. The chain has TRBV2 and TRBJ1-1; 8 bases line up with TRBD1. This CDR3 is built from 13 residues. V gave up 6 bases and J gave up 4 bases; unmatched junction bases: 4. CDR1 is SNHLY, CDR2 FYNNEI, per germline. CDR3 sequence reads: CASRTGAGTEAFF. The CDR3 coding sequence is TGTGCCAGCAGGACAGGGGCGGGCACTGAAGCTTTCTTT.

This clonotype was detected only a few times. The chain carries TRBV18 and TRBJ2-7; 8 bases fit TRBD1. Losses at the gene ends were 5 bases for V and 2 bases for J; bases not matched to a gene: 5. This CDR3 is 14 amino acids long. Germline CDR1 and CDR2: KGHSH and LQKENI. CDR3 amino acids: CASSFRGLPYEQYF. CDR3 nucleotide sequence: TGTGCCAGCTCATTCAGGGGGCTCCCCTACGAGCAGTACTTC.

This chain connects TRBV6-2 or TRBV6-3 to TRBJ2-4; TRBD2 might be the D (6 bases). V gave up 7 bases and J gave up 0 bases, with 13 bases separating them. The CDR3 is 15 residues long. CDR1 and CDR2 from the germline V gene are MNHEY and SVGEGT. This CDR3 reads CASNRSGEAKNIQYF. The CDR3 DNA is TGTGCCAGCAATCGTAGCGGAGAAGCCAAAAACATTCAGTACTTC.

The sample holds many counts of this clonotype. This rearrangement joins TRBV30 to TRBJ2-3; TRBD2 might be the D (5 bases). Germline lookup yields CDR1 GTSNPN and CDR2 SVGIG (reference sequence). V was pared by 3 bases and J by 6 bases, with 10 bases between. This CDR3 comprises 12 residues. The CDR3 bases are TGTGCCTGGAGGCCCACGGGGGATACGCAGTATTTT. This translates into CAWRPTGDTQYF.

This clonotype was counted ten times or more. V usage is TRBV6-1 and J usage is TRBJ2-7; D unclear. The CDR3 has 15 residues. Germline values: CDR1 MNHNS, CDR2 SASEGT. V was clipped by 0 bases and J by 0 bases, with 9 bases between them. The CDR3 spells CASSEARVSSYEQYF. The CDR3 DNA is TGTGCCAGCAGTGAAGCACGAGTGTCCTCCTACGAGCAGTACTTC.